The 15 T cell receptor beta chains below come from one sample, sequenced in a study of blood T cell repertoires in COVID-19. The repertoire was sequenced with immunoSEQ multiplex PCR; TCRdb's copy has only in-frame clones and lacks some. Of about 61,000 clones in the sample, 75% to 95% were seen once. The sequenced sample consisted of peripheral blood. The receptors originated from a human donor in a cohort sampled during active COVID-19.

The chain has TRBV7-2 and TRBJ1-3, with 9 bases lining up with TRBD1. The CDR3 totals 14 residues. V shed 3 bases and J 9 bases; nucleotides not matched to a gene: 6. Germline-derived CDR1 and CDR2 are SGHTA and FQGNSA. CDR3 amino acids: CASSFGTGSFTIYF. CDR3 coding DNA: TGTGCCAGCAGCTTTGGGACAGGGAGTTTCACCATATATTTT. The full variable domain, completed using reference TRBV7-2 and TRBJ1-3, is GAGVSQSPSNKVTEKGKDVELRCDPISGHTALYWYRQSLGQGLEFLIYFQGNSAPDKSGLPSDRFSAERTGGSVSTLTIQRTQQEDSAVYLCASSFGTGSFTIYFGEGSWLTVV.

The chain joins TRBV28 to TRBJ1-5; possibly TRBD1 for D (5 bases). Germline V lookup: CDR1 MDHEN, CDR2 SYDVKM. The CDR3 contains 15 residues. V lost 6 bases to trimming and J lost 0 bases, with 12 bases between them. The DNA of the CDR3 is TGTGCCAGCAGGTCCCAGGGTTATAGCAATCAGCCCCAGCATTTT. It codes for CASRSQGYSNQPQHF.

This clone was seen just once. For the CDR3, the DNA is TGTGCCAGCAGCTTAGGCTGGGGCAGGTTTCGGTCCTTAGCTGAAGCTTTCTTT. Its protein product is CASSLGWGRFRSLAEAFF. The chain is built from TRBV7-9 and TRBJ1-1, with D possibly matching TRBD1 (5 bases). V shed 1 base and J shed 6 bases, with 24 bases lying between them. This CDR3 is built from 18 residues. Germline CDR1 and CDR2: SEHNR and FQNEAQ (reference sequence).

The chain has TRBV11-3 and TRBJ1-5; D possibly corresponds to TRBD1 (6 bases). Germline CDR1 SGHNT, CDR2 YENEEA. Trimming cost V 6 bases and J 9 bases, with 27 bases left between them. The CDR3 runs to 17 residues. The CDR3 here is CASSSEIGGAWVGPQHF. The DNA of the CDR3 is TGTGCCAGCAGTTCCGAGATAGGGGGGGCCTGGGTCGGGCCCCAGCATTTT.

The CDR3 bases are TGTGCCAGCAGTTTGACGGGTAACACTGAAGCTTTCTTT. Protein: CASSLTGNTEAFF. The chain joins TRBV12-3 or TRBV12-4 to TRBJ1-1; D is undetermined. The CDR3 runs to 13 residues. The germline V and J ends were trimmed by 3 bases and 2 bases, with 7 bases remaining between them.

The J gene is TRBJ2-7, the V gene TRBV28, with 8 bases identical to TRBD1. V lost 5 bases, J lost 3 bases, and 12 bases stayed unmatched. This CDR3 is 16 amino acids long. The germline gives CDR1 MDHEN, CDR2 SYDVKM. CDR3 sequence reads: CASSPNPGTGFYEQYF. CDR3 nucleotide sequence: TGTGCCAGCAGTCCTAACCCCGGGACAGGATTCTACGAGCAGTACTTC.

V is TRBV19 and J is TRBJ1-2, with TRBD1 matching over 7 bases. With V trimmed by 6 bases and J by 2 bases, 9 bases remained unmatched. The CDR3 has 15 residues. Germline CDR1 LNHDA, CDR2 SQIVND (reference sequence). The CDR3 nucleotides are TGTGCCAGTAGGGTACAGGGGTTCAAGAACTATGGCTACACCTTC. Protein product: CASRVQGFKNYGYTF.

In its sample, this clone was seen once. The chain is built from TRBV3-1 (or the pseudogene TRBV3-2) and TRBJ2-7; 8 bases are shared with TRBD2. CDR1 LGHDT and CDR2 YNNKEL come from the germline V gene (reference sequence). J gave up 1 base and V 0 bases, and 11 bases lay outside the gene matches. The length of the CDR3 is 18 residues. Here the CDR3 reads CASSQEMLAGLPSYEQYF. DNA for the CDR3: TGTGCCAGCAGCCAAGAGATGTTAGCGGGGCTACCATCCTACGAGCAGTACTTC.

This clone was seen only a few times. The chain couples TRBV9 to TRBJ2-1; possibly TRBD2 for D (6 bases). This CDR3 comprises 17 residues. Germline V CDR1 and CDR2: SGDLS, YYNGEE. The V and J ends lost 3 bases and 0 bases respectively, with 16 bases between them. CDR3 DNA: TGTGCCAGCAGCGAGATGGGAGGACAAAGCTCCTACAATGAGCAGTTCTTC. This gives the protein CASSEMGGQSSYNEQFF.

The J gene is TRBJ1-1, the V gene TRBV4-1, with D perhaps TRBD1 (6 bases). Trimming left V 6 bases short and J 0 bases short, with 8 bases between. Germline V gene sequence: CDR1 MGHRA, CDR2 YSYEKL. The CDR3 extends over 13 amino acids. In DNA form, the CDR3 reads TGCGCCAGCAGGCGGACAGTGAACACTGAAGCTTTCTTT. It translates to CASRRTVNTEAFF.

Here the CDR3 DNA reads TGCAGCGTTACGGAGGGCCCTAACACCGGGGAGCTGTTTTTT. Translating gives CSVTEGPNTGELFF. The chain has TRBV29-1 and TRBJ2-2, with a possible D match to TRBD2 (6 bases). This CDR3 contains 14 residues. The ends were cut back, 5 bases at V and 2 bases at J, with 12 bases in the middle. Per germline, CDR1 SQVTM and CDR2 ANQGSEA.

The chain employs TRBV5-1 and TRBJ2-5; TRBD1 agrees at 12 bases. The V gene's germline CDR1 is SGHRS and CDR2 YFSETQ. The CDR3 runs to 15 residues. J gave up 4 bases and V 4 bases, and 5 bases lay outside the gene matches. As DNA, the CDR3 is TGCGCCAGCAGCGTGGCGGGACAGGGGGCAGAGACCCAGTACTTC. It specifies CASSVAGQGAETQYF.

This rearrangement joins TRBV25-1 to TRBJ1-2, with TRBD1 identical over 7 bases. J gave up 6 bases and V 0 bases, and 7 bases lay outside the gene matches. The CDR3 extends over 15 amino acids. From germline, CDR1 is MGHDK and CDR2 SYGVNS. CDR3 amino acids: CASSEYGTEMDGYTF. CDR3 bases: TGTGCCAGCAGTGAATACGGGACAGAGATGGATGGCTACACCTTC.

The CDR3 reads CASSIGALAGGGIAKNIQYF. The CDR3 bases are TGTGCCAGTAGTATAGGCGCCTTAGCGGGAGGGGGAATAGCCAAAAACATTCAGTACTTC. The V call is TRBV19, the J call TRBJ2-4, with 11 positions matching TRBD2. CDR3 length: 20 amino acids. CDR1 LNHDA and CDR2 SQIVND come from the germline V gene (reference sequence). With V trimmed by 1 base and J by 0 bases, 11 bases remained unmatched.

The chain is built from TRBV5-1 and TRBJ2-3; TRBD1 is a possible D gene (5 bases). V was trimmed by 0 bases and J by 3 bases, leaving 11 bases between them. Per germline, CDR1 SGHRS and CDR2 YFSETQ. This CDR3 region has 15 residues. In DNA form, the CDR3 reads TGCGCCAGCAGCTTGGGACAGCCATGGACAGATACGCAGTATTTT. Translation gives CASSLGQPWTDTQYF. The full variable domain, completed using reference TRBV5-1 and TRBJ2-3, is KAGVTQTPRYLIKTRGQQVTLSCSPISGHRSVSWYQQTPGQGLQFLFEYFSETQRNKGNFPGRFSGRQFSNSRSEMNVSTLELGDSALYLCASSLGQPWTDTQYFGPGTRLTVL.